This T cell receptor (beta chain) stems from a study of Ad26.COV2.S vaccination and SARS-CoV-2 variants. Study-level background: A participant enrolled in the COV1001 Ad26.COV2.S trial arm provided the sample. Intramuscular Ad26.COV2.S at 5x10^10 or 1x10^11 viral particles.

Generated by immunoSEQ multiplex PCR, the TCRdb table keeps only in-frame clones and is missing some. The sample includes approximately 480,000 clones, 87% seen only once; the top ten take around 13%. CDR1 is SNHLY and CDR2 is FYNNEI in the germline V gene. With V trimmed by 5 bases and J by 5 bases, 6 bases remained unmatched. This CDR3 has 15 residues. The sample's treatment: about 20 received Ad26.COV2.S at low or high dose, single or two shots; roughly 5 received placebo; per-sample allocation not given. Collection of the samples took place on day 63 after the first injection of vaccine or placebo.

Material: peripheral blood, obtained in a trial of Ad26.COV2.S vaccine versus placebo. The origin of this receptor is a person aged 18-65 years who received the Ad26.COV2.S COVID-19 vaccine or a placebo. The rearrangement links TRBV2 to TRBJ2-7; TRBD2 matches 13 bases. The CDR3 bases are TGTGCCAGCAGTCCACTAGCGGGAGGGAAGGACGAGCAGTACTTC. Its translation: CASSPLAGGKDEQYF.